This TCR beta chain was captured in a study of blood T cell repertoires in COVID-19. Overall study: There were acute and convalescent COVID-19 samples, and they came from the United States, Italy and Spain. The cDNA or gDNA used as material had been derived from T cells, B-cell-depleted T cells, or PBMCs.

The authors' processing: Scientists estimated how many nucleated cells there were by amplifying reference gene primers. The protocol was immunoSEQ multiplex PCR, while the TCRdb copy is restricted to in-frame clones and leaves out a portion. From that table come the V and J calls and clone size; the DNA was used to work out D and trimming. The data contain around 450,000 clones, approximately 90% of them singletons. CDR3 size: 12 residues. Between the trimmed V and J ends, which lost 4 bases and 9 bases, there was a span of 10 bases. Per the germline V gene, CDR1 is ENHRY and CDR2 is SYGVKD. The V and J genes are TRBV10-3 and TRBJ2-1; TRBD2 is a possible D gene (6 bases). The sequence derives from a woman aged 25 to 39 with acute or convalescent COVID-19. The sequencing sample was made of peripheral blood. The CDR3 loop reads CAISGAGLEQFF. The DNA of the CDR3 is TGTGCCATCAGTGGGGCGGGACTTGAGCAGTTCTTC.